This T cell receptor beta chain was identified during a study of CD8+ T cells in alopecia areata. Study-wide findings and caveats: Lesional scalp displayed greater clonality than normal scalp, most notably in alopecia totalis/universalis.

TCR sequencing used cDNA made by reverse transcription of extracted RNA. TCRdb's copy holds only in-frame clones and misses some; the assay was immunoSEQ multiplex PCR. The data hold around 20,000 clones, with roughly two thirds observed a single time. The V and J ends lost 0 bases and 6 bases, in that order; junction bases with no gene match: 3. The CDR3 has 14 amino acids. Germline V CDR1 and CDR2: LGHNA, YSLEER. This clone was observed a few times. As yet, its antigen is unknown. In the case of roughly five patients, the CD4+ cells were sorted into CD25+CD127- cells. The sequenced sample consisted of CD4+ Tregs sorted from blood. This TCR came from a human donor with alopecia areata. The chain couples TRBV4-3 to TRBJ2-3; TRBD2 aligns across 7 bases. CDR3 amino acids: CASSQDRRGDTQYF. The CDR3 DNA is TGCGCCAGCAGCCAAGATCGGCGGGGGGATACGCAGTATTTT.